A single sample gave rise to the 24 T cell receptor beta chains below, sequenced in a study of CD8 T cells in ankylosing spondylitis. In TCRdb, the 5' RACE reads were re-called with MiXCR into one record per CDR3 protein. The table has roughly 130,000 distinct CDR3 sequences, about 13% seen once. The sample comprised blood, either unsorted or a sorted T cell fraction (not recorded which). Receptors were obtained from a female donor with ankylosing spondylitis or in good health (not recorded which).

There are many counts of this clonotype. This sequence joins TRBV20-1 and TRBJ2-7, with 7 bases identical to TRBD2. This CDR3 has 15 residues. V shed 8 bases, J shed 2 bases, and the junction held 15 bases outside the gene matches. Germline values: CDR1 DFQATT, CDR2 SNEGSKA (reference sequence). The CDR3 here is CSLPGPLAAPYEQYF. CDR3 sequence (DNA): TGCAGTCTCCCCGGCCCTCTAGCGGCCCCCTACGAGCAGTACTTC.

This clonotype occurred a few times. This chain joins TRBV5-1 and TRBJ2-1, with 12 bases that match TRBD1. J was trimmed by 7 bases and V by 2 bases; bases with no gene match: 7. The V gene's germline CDR1 is SGHRS and CDR2 YFSETQ. The CDR3 extends over 16 amino acids. The CDR3 region has the DNA TGCGCCAGCAGCTTAGACCGGGACAGGGGGCAAAATGAGCAGTTCTTC. The encoded protein is CASSLDRDRGQNEQFF.

V usage is TRBV5-1 and J usage is TRBJ2-7, with 8 positions matching TRBD1. V shed 0 bases and J 7 bases; nucleotides not matched to a gene: 12. CDR1 is SGHRS and CDR2 is YFSETQ in the germline V gene. The CDR3 consists of 16 residues. CDR3 loop: CASSLAKTGALGEQYF. The DNA of the CDR3 is TGCGCCAGCAGCTTGGCCAAGACAGGGGCCCTGGGGGAGCAGTACTTC. Complete variable domain (other parts from reference TRBV5-1 and TRBJ2-7): KAGVTQTPRYLIKTRGQQVTLSCSPISGHRSVSWYQQTPGQGLQFLFEYFSETQRNKGNFPGRFSGRQFSNSRSEMNVSTLELGDSALYLCASSLAKTGALGEQYFGPGTRLTVT.

This clonotype was detected a few times. The chain links TRBV20-1 to TRBJ2-3; 10 positions match TRBD2. CDR1 is DFQATT and CDR2 is SNEGSKA in the germline V gene (reference sequence). The V gene end was trimmed by 4 bases and the J gene end by 4 bases; junction bases not matched to a gene: 11. There are 16 residues in the CDR3. CDR3 residues: CSATGLAVGGADTQYF. CDR3 nucleotides: TGCAGTGCTACAGGACTAGCGGTTGGGGGGGCAGATACGCAGTATTTT.

V is TRBV3-2 and J is TRBJ2-1; TRBD1, the D gene given by the table, was not confirmed from the DNA. TRBV3-2 is a documented pseudogene. CDR3 length equals 17 residues. In DNA, the CDR3 is TGTGCCAGCTGCCGAACGACCGGGACAGACTCCTACAATGAGCAGTTCTTC. Translating it yields CASCRTTGTDSYNEQFF.

This clonotype was recorded a few times. This chain links TRBV28 with TRBJ2-7; a possible D gene is TRBD1 (6 bases). The V and J ends lost 5 bases and 0 bases respectively, with 14 bases between them. The CDR3 sequence is 15 residues long. Germline CDR1 MDHEN, CDR2 SYDVKM. The CDR3: CASSGEQGSSYEQYF. The CDR3 nucleotides are TGTGCCAGCAGTGGAGAACAGGGAAGCTCCTACGAGCAGTACTTC.

This clonotype was recorded a few times. J is TRBJ2-7 and V is TRBV5-1; D possibly corresponds to TRBD1 (6 bases). The CDR3 has 15 residues. V gave up 0 bases and J gave up 6 bases, with 16 bases separating them. Germline V gene lookup returns CDR1 SGHRS and CDR2 YFSETQ. The CDR3 nucleotides are TGCGCCAGCAGCTTGGAAGGGGACAAGTGGGCCGAGCAGTACTTC. Translated, it gives CASSLEGDKWAEQYF.

Ten or more counts support this clonotype. The chain couples TRBV20-1 to TRBJ2-1; possibly TRBD1 or TRBD2 for D (6 bases each). Germline lookup yields CDR1 DFQATT and CDR2 SNEGSKA (reference sequence). Between the trimmed V and J ends, which lost 7 bases and 4 bases, there was a span of 23 bases. This CDR3 is built from 16 residues. As DNA, the CDR3 is TGCAGTGTACAAAATAGGGGGGCTAGTGCGTACAATGAGCAGTTCTTC. Residues: CSVQNRGASAYNEQFF.

This clonotype was counted a few times. The chain links TRBV6-6 to TRBJ2-7, with a tentative D call TRBD1 (7 bases). Trimming cost V 8 bases and J 1 base, with 9 bases left between them. The CDR3 has 12 amino acids. CDR1 and CDR2 from the germline V gene are MNHNY and SVGAGI (reference sequence). CDR3 loop: CASQGGSYEQYF. The CDR3 nucleotides read TGTGCCAGCCAGGGGGGATCCTACGAGCAGTACTTC.

CDR3 nucleotides: TGTGCCAGCAGCCCGGGACTAGCGGGGGTAAACACCGGGGAGCTGTTTTTT. Translation: CASSPGLAGVNTGELFF. The chain combines TRBV4-2 with TRBJ2-2; 14 positions agree with TRBD2. The CDR3 is 17 residues long. V shed 4 bases, J shed 2 bases, and the junction held 3 bases outside the gene matches. Germline V gene lookup returns CDR1 LGHNA and CDR2 YNFKEQ.

This clonotype was recorded at least ten times. The chain carries TRBV5-1 and TRBJ1-6, with 7 bases matching TRBD1. The length of the CDR3 is 16 residues. V gave up 4 bases and J gave up 4 bases; unmatched junction bases: 8. Germline CDR1 SGHRS, CDR2 YFSETQ. CDR3 bases: TGCGCCAGCAGCCTCGCCCCGGGACAGTATAATTCACCCCTCCACTTT. This sequence encodes CASSLAPGQYNSPLHF.

The CDR3 region is CASSVRQGAKNTEAFF. The CDR3, as DNA: TGCGCCAGCAGCGTAAGACAGGGGGCTAAGAACACTGAAGCTTTCTTT. The chain joins TRBV5-1 to TRBJ1-1; 10 positions match TRBD1. The CDR3 runs to 16 residues. The V and J ends lost 4 bases and 1 base, in that order; junction bases with no gene match: 7. CDR1 SGHRS and CDR2 YFSETQ come from the germline V gene.

This clonotype was counted ten times or more. The chain employs TRBV20-1 and TRBJ1-2; D possibly corresponds to TRBD1 (5 bases). V was shortened by 5 bases and J by 4 bases, with 14 bases between the two germline ends. The CDR3 sequence is 13 residues long. Per the germline V gene, CDR1 is DFQATT and CDR2 is SNEGSKA (reference sequence). The CDR3 region is CSAPLGGTYGYTF. CDR3 nucleotides: TGCAGTGCTCCGCTCGGGGGGACCTATGGCTACACCTTC.

This clonotype has ten or more counts. V and J are TRBV12-3 or TRBV12-4 and TRBJ2-7, with D possibly matching TRBD1 (5 bases). V was cut by 5 bases and J by 10 bases, with 18 bases left in between. The CDR3 is made up of 13 amino acids. For the CDR3, the DNA is TGTGCCAGCAGTCCCGAGCGACAGCCTTTTCAGTACTTC. Translating gives CASSPERQPFQYF.

This chain connects TRBV29-1 to TRBJ2-7; D is possibly TRBD1 (7 bases). CDR3 length: 14 residues. Germline V lookup: CDR1 SQVTM, CDR2 ANQGSEA. V lost 3 bases to trimming and J lost 3 bases, with 15 bases between them. The CDR3 sequence: CSVDHRGGGYEQYF. CDR3 bases: TGCAGCGTTGACCACAGGGGAGGAGGCTACGAGCAGTACTTC.

With regard to this clonotype: The junction departs from germline at one end; a sequencing error may be responsible. This chain connects TRBV19 to TRBJ2-7; D call uncertain. The CDR3 is made up of 13 amino acids. Germline V gene data show CDR1 as LNHDA and CDR2 as SQIVND (reference sequence). The CDR3 DNA reads as TGTGCCGGTAGTATTGCAGGATGGGGTGAGCAGTACTTC. Amino acids: CAGSIAGWGEQYF.

This clonotype has ten or more counts. The rearrangement joins TRBV3-1 to TRBJ1-3, with a weak D call TRBD1 (6 bases). Germline CDR1 reads LGHDT; CDR2 reads YNNKEL (reference sequence). The germline V and J ends were trimmed by 6 bases and 2 bases, with 11 bases remaining between them. CDR3 size: 14 residues. CDR3 bases: TGTGCCAGCAGACAACAGGGTACTGGAAACACCATATATTTT. Translating gives CASRQQGTGNTIYF.

There are many counts of this clonotype. The J gene is TRBJ2-7, the V gene TRBV5-1; a possible D gene is TRBD2 (5 bases). Germline CDR1 reads SGHRS; CDR2 reads YFSETQ. Trimming shortened V by 0 bases and J by 1 base, and 8 bases separated the two germline ends. The CDR3 totals 14 residues. CDR3 DNA sequence: TGCGCCAGCAGCTTGGGGCTAGCATCCTACGAGCAGTACTTC. Residues: CASSLGLASYEQYF.

This clonotype was detected many times. CDR3 sequence reads: CASSVTGGPTPNEQFF. Here the CDR3 DNA reads TGTGCCAGCAGCGTTACGGGGGGGCCCACCCCAAATGAGCAGTTCTTC. This chain links TRBV6-4 with TRBJ2-1, with 8 positions matching TRBD2. The CDR3 is made up of 16 amino acids. From germline, CDR1 is MRHNA and CDR2 SNTAGT. Trimming cost V 6 bases and J 7 bases; bases outside gene matches: 14.

The sample holds many counts of this clonotype. V gene TRBV7-9 combines with J gene TRBJ1-5, with D tentatively TRBD1 (6 bases). CDR3 length equals 14 residues. Trimming removed 3 bases from V and 7 bases from J, with 13 bases in between. CDR1 is SEHNR, CDR2 FQNEAQ, per germline (reference sequence). CDR3 sequence: CASSFGGALQPQHF. The DNA for the CDR3 is TGTGCCAGCAGCTTTGGGGGGGCGTTACAGCCCCAGCATTTT.

The genes are TRBV5-1 and TRBJ2-5; 11 bases line up with TRBD2. V dropped 4 bases and J dropped 5; count of bases not matched to a gene: 7. In germline, CDR1 is SGHRS, CDR2 YFSETQ. The CDR3 loop spans 15 amino acids. The DNA of the CDR3 is TGCGCCAGCAGCCCGGGACTAGCGGTCCACGAGACCCAGTACTTC. As protein: CASSPGLAVHETQYF. Full variable domain (remainder filled in from reference TRBV5-1 and TRBJ2-5): KAGVTQTPRYLIKTRGQQVTLSCSPISGHRSVSWYQQTPGQGLQFLFEYFSETQRNKGNFPGRFSGRQFSNSRSEMNVSTLELGDSALYLCASSPGLAVHETQYFGPGTRLLVL.

This clonotype was found a few times. The V and J genes are TRBV5-5 and TRBJ2-5; D possibly matches TRBD1 or TRBD2 (6 bases each). Trimming stripped 7 bases from V and 4 bases from J, with 17 bases between. Germline values: CDR1 SGHKS, CDR2 YYEKEE (reference sequence). CDR3 length equals 14 residues. The CDR3 DNA reads TGTGCCAGCGGGTGGGGGGCGACGGGAGAGACCCAGTACTTC. It codes for CASGWGATGETQYF.

Only a few counts were recorded for this clonotype. The rearrangement links TRBV6-6 to TRBJ2-1; weak D call: TRBD2 (5 bases). V lost 6 bases to trimming and J lost 4 bases, with 10 bases between them. This CDR3 contains 13 residues. Germline CDR1 MNHNY, CDR2 SVGAGI (reference sequence). CDR3 sequence reads: CASRKDYYNEQFF. The DNA for the CDR3 is TGTGCCAGCAGGAAAGACTATTACAATGAGCAGTTCTTC.

This clonotype occurred many times. The rearrangement links TRBV7-8 to TRBJ2-2; TRBD2 aligns across 7 bases. Unmatched junction bases numbered 5, after V lost 1 base and J lost 6 bases. Germline V gives CDR1 SGHVS, CDR2 FQNEAQ. The CDR3 covers 15 residues. The chain's CDR3 is CASSLGHSGAGELFF. The CDR3 DNA reads as TGTGCCAGCAGCTTAGGACACAGCGGGGCCGGGGAGCTGTTTTTT.